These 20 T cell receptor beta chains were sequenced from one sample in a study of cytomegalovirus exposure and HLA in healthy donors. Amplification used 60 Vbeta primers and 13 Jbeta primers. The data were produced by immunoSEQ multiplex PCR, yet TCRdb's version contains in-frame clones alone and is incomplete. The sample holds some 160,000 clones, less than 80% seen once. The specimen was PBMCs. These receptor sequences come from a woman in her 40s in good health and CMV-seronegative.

CDR3 amino acids: CASRTLADASKGQYF. The CDR3 DNA follows: TGTGCCAGCAGGACACTAGCGGACGCCTCTAAGGGGCAGTACTTC. The chain links TRBV28 to TRBJ2-7, with 8 bases aligning to TRBD2. From germline, CDR1 is MDHEN and CDR2 SYDVKM. The CDR3 has 15 amino acids. J gave up 9 bases and V 6 bases, and 16 bases lay outside the gene matches.

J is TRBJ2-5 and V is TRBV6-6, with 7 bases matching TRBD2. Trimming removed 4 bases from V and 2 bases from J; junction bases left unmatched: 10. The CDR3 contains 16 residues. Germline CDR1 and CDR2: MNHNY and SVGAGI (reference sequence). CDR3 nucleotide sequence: TGTGCCAGCAGTTCTCGTAGGGCGGGGGTACAAGAGACCCAGTACTTC. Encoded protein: CASSSRRAGVQETQYF.

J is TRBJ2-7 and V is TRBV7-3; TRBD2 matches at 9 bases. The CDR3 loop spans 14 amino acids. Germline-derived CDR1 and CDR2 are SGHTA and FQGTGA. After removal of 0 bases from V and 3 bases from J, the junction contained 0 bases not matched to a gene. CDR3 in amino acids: CASSLTSGSYEQYF. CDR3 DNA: TGTGCCAGCAGCTTAACTAGCGGGAGCTACGAGCAGTACTTC.

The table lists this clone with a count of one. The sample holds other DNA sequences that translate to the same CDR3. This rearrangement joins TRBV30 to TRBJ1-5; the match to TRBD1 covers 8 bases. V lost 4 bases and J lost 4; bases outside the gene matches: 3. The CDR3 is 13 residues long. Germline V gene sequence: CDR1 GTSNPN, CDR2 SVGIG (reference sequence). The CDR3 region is CAWNRQGNQPQHF. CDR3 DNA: TGTGCCTGGAACCGACAGGGGAATCAGCCCCAGCATTTT.

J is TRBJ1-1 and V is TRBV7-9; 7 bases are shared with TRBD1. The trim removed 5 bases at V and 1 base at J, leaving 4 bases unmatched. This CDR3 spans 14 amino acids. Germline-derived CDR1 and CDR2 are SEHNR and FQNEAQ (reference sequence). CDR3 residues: CASSRQGRNTEAFF. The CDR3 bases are TGTGCCAGCAGCCGACAGGGAAGGAACACTGAAGCTTTCTTT. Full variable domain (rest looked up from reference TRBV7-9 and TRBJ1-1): DTGVSQNPRHKITKRGQNVTFRCDPISEHNRLYWYRQTLGQGPEFLTYFQNEAQLEKSRLLSDRFSAERPKGSFSTLEIQRTEQGDSAMYLCASSRQGRNTEAFFGQGTRLTVV.

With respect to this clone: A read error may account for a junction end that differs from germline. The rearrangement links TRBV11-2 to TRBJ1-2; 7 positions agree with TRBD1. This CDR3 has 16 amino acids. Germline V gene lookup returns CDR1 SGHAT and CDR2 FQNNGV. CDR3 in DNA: TGTGCTAGCAGCCCTCGTTTGGGCAGGGGGGTCTATAGCTACACCTTC. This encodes CASSPRLGRGVYSYTF.

CDR3 sequence (DNA): TGCGCCAGCAGCCCTGAAGGGGGTAGCAATCAGCCCCAGCATTTT. The encoded protein is CASSPEGGSNQPQHF. This rearrangement joins TRBV4-1 to TRBJ1-5; D possibly corresponds to TRBD1 (6 bases). Trimming removed 4 bases from V and 0 bases from J, with 10 bases in between. The CDR3 extends over 15 amino acids. Germline V gene lookup returns CDR1 MGHRA and CDR2 YSYEKL.

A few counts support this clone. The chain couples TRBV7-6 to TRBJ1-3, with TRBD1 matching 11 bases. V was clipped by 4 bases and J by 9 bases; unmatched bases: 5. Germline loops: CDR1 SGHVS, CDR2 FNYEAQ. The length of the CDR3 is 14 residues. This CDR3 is CASSWGQGGGTIYF. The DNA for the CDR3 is TGTGCCAGCAGCTGGGGACAGGGGGGAGGCACCATATATTTT.

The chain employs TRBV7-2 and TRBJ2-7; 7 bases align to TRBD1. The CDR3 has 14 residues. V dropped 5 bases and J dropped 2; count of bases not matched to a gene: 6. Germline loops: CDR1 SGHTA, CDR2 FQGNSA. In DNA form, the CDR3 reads TGTGCCAGCAGCCGCCGACAGGGCACCTACGAGCAGTACTTC. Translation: CASSRRQGTYEQYF.

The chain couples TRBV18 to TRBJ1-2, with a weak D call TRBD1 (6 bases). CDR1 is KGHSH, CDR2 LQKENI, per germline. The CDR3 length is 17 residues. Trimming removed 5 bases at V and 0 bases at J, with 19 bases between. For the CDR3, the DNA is TGTGCCAGCTCAGACTTACCCGGGACATTAGCTAACTATGGCTACACCTTC. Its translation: CASSDLPGTLANYGYTF.

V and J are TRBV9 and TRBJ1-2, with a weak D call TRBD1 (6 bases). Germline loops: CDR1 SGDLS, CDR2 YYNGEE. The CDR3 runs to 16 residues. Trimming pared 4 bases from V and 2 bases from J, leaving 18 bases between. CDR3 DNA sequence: TGTGCCAGCAGCCCGGACCTAGGGGGAGCCAACTATGGCTACACCTTC. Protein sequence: CASSPDLGGANYGYTF.

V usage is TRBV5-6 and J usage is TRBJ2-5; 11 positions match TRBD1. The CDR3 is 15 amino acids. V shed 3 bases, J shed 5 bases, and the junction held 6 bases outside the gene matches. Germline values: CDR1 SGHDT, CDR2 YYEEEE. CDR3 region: CASSSDRGRTETQYF. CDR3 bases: TGTGCCAGCAGCTCGGACAGGGGGCGAACGGAGACCCAGTACTTC.

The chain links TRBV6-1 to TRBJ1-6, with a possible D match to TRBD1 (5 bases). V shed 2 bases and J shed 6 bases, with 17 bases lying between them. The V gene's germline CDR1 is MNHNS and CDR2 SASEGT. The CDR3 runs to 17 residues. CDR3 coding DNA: TGTGCCAGCAGTGAACTCTGGACAACCGATACTAATTCACCCCTCCACTTT. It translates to CASSELWTTDTNSPLHF.

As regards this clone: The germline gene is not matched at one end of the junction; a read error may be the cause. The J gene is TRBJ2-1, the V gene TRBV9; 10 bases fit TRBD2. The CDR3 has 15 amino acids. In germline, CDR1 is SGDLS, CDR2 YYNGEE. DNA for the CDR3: TGTGCCAGCAGCTCCGGGACTAGCGTATACAGTGAGCAGTTCTTC. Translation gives CASSSGTSVYSEQFF.

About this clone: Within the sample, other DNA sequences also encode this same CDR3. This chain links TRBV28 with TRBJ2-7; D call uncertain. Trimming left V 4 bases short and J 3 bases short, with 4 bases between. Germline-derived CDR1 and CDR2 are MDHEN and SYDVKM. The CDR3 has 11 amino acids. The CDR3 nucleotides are TGTGCCAGCAGTTCCGGCTACGAGCAGTACTTC. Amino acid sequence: CASSSGYEQYF.

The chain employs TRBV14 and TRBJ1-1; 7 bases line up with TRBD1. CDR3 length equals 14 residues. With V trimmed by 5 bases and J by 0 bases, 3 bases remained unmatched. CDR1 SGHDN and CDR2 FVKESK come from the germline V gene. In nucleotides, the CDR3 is TGTGCCAGCAGCAACAGGGGTATGAACACTGAAGCTTTCTTT. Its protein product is CASSNRGMNTEAFF.

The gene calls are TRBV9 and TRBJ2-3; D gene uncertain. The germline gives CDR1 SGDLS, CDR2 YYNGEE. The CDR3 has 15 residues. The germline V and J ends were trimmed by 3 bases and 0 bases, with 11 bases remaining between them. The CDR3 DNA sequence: TGTGCCAGCAGCGCTTACAGATTTAGCACAGATACGCAGTATTTT. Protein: CASSAYRFSTDTQYF. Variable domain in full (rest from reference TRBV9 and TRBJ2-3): DSGVTQTPKHLITATGQRVTLRCSPRSGDLSVYWYQQSLDQGLQFLIQYYNGEERAKGNILERFSAQQFPDLHSELNLSSLELGDSALYFCASSAYRFSTDTQYFGPGTRLTVL.

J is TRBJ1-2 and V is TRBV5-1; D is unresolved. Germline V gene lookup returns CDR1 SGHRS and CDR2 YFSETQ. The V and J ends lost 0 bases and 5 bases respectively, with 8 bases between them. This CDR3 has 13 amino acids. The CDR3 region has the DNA TGCGCCAGCAGCTTGGCGCGGGTTTATGGCTACACCTTC. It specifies CASSLARVYGYTF.

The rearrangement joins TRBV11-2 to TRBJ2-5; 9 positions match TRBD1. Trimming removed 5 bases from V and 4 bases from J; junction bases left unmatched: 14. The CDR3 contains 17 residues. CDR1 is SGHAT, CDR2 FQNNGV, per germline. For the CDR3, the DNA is TGTGCCAGCAGCGCTATGGGGACAGGGAGATTCTTAGAGACCCAGTACTTC. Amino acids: CASSAMGTGRFLETQYF.

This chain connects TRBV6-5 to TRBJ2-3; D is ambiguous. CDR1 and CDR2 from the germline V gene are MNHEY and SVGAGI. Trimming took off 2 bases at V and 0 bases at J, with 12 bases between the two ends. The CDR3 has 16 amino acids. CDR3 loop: CASSYRKFGSTDTQYF. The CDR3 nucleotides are TGTGCCAGCAGTTACAGGAAATTCGGGAGCACAGATACGCAGTATTTT.